Each of the 2 T cell receptor beta chains below was sequenced from the same sample in a study of T cells expressing NK-cell markers. TCRdb re-called the 5' RACE reads; one entry per CDR3 protein, DNA not given. This table lists 130,000 to 150,000 distinct CDR3 sequences. Sequenced input: blood T cells: a sorted CD56 or NKG2C T cell subset, CD4+ or CD8+ T cells, or bulk PBMC T cells (not recorded which). Receptor source: a young man in good health.

This chain joins TRBV3-1 and TRBJ1-1; TCRdb reports TRBD1, a call that lacks DNA to check it against. Germline V gives CDR1 LGHDT, CDR2 YNNKEL (reference sequence). The CDR3 runs 15 residues. CDR3 residues: CASSQETDPNTEAFF.

The chain has TRBV28 and TRBJ1-5; TCRdb gives TRBD1 as the D gene, but with no DNA this cannot be confirmed. CDR1 MDHEN and CDR2 SYDVKM come from the germline V gene. This CDR3 contains 17 residues. This CDR3 reads CASSLFKGGGGNQPQHF.